This T cell receptor (beta chain) was identified during a study of CD8+CD57+ T cells in acquired aplastic anemia. TCR beta VDJ and CDR3 profiling used genomic DNA as template. One entry per CDR3 protein, called by TCRdb with MiXCR from the reads. Seen here are about 120,000 distinct CDR3 sequences, about 50% observed once, and the top ten hold roughly 32%. Patients selected for sequencing had displayed CD8+CD57+ cell expansion by flow cytometry. The V segment lost 4 bases and the J segment 2 bases; nucleotides outside the gene matches: 3. Looked up from germline, CDR1 is SGDLS and CDR2 is YYNGEE. The CDR3 spans 15 residues.

The sequenced sample was sorted CD4+, CD8+, or CD8+CD57+ T cells (not recorded which) from PBMCs. The rearrangement joins TRBV9 to TRBJ2-6; 7 positions match TRBD1. This receptor was taken from a human donor with aplastic anemia. CDR3 region: CASSLRGPGANVLTF. DNA for the CDR3: TGTGCCAGCAGCTTGAGGGGGCCTGGGGCCAACGTCCTGACTTTC.